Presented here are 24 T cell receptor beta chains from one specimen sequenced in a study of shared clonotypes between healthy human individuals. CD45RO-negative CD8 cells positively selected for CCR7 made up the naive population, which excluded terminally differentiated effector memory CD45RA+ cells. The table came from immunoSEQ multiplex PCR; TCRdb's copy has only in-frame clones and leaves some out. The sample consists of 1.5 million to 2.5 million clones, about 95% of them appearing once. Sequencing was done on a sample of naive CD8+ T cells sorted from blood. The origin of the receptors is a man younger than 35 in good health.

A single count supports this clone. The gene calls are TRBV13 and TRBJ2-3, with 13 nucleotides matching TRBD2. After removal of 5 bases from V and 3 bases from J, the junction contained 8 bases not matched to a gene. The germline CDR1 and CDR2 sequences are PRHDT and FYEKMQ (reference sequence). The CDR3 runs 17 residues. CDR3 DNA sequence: TGTGCCAGCAGCCTGGGACTAGCGGGATTTCGTACAGATACGCAGTATTTT. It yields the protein CASSLGLAGFRTDTQYF.

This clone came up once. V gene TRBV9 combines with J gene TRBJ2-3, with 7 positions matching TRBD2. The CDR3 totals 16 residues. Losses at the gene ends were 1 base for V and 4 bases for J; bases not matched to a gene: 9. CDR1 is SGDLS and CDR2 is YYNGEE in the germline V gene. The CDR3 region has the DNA TGTGCCAGCAGCGTATGGGGCGGGAGCAGTTCAGATACGCAGTATTTT. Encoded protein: CASSVWGGSSSDTQYF.

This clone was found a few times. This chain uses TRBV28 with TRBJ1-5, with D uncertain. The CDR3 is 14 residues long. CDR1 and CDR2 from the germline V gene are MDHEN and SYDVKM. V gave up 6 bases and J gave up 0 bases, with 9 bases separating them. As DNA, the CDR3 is TGTGCCAGCAGAGGCCCTTATAGCAATCAGCCCCAGCATTTT. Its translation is CASRGPYSNQPQHF.

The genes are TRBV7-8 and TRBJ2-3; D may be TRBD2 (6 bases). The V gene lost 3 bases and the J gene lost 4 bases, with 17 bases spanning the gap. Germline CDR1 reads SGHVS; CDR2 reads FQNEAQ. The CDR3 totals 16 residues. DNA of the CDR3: TGTGCCAGCAGCTTTTTCCGGGACTCCCTCCCAGATACGCAGTATTTT. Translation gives CASSFFRDSLPDTQYF.

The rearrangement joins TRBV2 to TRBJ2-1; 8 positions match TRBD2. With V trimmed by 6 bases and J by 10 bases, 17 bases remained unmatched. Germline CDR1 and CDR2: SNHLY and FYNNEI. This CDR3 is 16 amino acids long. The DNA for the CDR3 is TGTGCCAGCAGCTCCCCGGCTAGCGGGTCAGAAGTGGAGCAGTTCTTC. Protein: CASSSPASGSEVEQFF.

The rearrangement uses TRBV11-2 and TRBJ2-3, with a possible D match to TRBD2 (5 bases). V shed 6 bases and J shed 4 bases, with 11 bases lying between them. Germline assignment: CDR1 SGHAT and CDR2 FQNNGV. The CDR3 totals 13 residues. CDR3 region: CASRRPEADTQYF. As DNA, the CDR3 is TGTGCCAGCAGGAGGCCGGAGGCAGATACGCAGTATTTT.

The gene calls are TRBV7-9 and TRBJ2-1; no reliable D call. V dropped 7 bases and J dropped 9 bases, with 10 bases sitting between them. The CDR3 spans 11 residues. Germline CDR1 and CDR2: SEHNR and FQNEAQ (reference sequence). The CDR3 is CASIAAAEQFF. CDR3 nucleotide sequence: TGTGCCAGCATCGCGGCTGCTGAGCAGTTCTTC. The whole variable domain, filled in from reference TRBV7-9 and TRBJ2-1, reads DTGVSQNPRHKITKRGQNVTFRCDPISEHNRLYWYRQTLGQGPEFLTYFQNEAQLEKSRLLSDRFSAERPKGSFSTLEIQRTEQGDSAMYLCASIAAAEQFFGPGTRLTVL.

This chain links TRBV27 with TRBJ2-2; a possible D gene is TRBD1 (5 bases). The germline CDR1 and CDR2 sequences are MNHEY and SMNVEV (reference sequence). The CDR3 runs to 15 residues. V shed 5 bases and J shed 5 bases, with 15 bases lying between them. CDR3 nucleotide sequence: TGTGCCAGCAGTACTGACAGACTTGGGACCGGGGAGCTGTTTTTT. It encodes CASSTDRLGTGELFF.

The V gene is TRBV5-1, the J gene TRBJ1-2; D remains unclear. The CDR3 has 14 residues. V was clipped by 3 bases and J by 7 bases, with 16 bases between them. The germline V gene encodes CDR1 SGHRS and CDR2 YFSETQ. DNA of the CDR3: TGCGCCAGCAGCTCGGGAACTCCACTATCTGGCTACACCTTC. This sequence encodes CASSSGTPLSGYTF.

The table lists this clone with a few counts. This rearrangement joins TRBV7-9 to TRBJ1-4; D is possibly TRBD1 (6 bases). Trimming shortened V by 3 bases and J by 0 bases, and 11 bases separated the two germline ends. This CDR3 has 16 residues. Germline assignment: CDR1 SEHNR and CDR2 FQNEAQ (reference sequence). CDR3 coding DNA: TGTGCCAGCAGCTTGGCCTGGGGGCCAACTAATGAAAAACTGTTTTTT. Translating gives CASSLAWGPTNEKLFF.

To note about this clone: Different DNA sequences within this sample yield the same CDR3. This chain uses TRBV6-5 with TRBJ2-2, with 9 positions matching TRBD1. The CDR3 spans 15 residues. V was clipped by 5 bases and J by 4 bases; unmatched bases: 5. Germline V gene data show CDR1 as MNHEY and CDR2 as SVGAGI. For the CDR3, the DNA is TGTGCCAGCAGTCCGGACAGGGGAGGCACCGGGGAGCTGTTTTTT. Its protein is CASSPDRGGTGELFF.

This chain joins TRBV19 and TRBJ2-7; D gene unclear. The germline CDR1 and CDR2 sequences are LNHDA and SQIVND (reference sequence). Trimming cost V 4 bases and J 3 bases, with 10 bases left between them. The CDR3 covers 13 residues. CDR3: CASSKSWNYEQYF. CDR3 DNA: TGTGCCAGTAGTAAGAGCTGGAACTACGAGCAGTACTTC.

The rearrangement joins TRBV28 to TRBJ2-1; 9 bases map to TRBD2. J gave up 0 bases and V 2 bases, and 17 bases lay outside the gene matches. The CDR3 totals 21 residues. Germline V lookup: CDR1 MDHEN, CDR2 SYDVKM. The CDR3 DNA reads TGTGCCAGCAGTTTAATGGGAGCTAGCGGGATCTCCTCCTTCTCCTACAATGAGCAGTTCTTC. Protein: CASSLMGASGISSFSYNEQFF.

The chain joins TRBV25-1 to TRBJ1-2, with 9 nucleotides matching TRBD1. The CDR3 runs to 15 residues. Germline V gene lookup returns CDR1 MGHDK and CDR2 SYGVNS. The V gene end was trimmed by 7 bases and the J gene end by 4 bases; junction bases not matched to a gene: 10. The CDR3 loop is CASTAGTGLFYGYTF. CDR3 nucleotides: TGTGCCAGCACAGCCGGGACAGGGTTGTTCTATGGCTACACCTTC.

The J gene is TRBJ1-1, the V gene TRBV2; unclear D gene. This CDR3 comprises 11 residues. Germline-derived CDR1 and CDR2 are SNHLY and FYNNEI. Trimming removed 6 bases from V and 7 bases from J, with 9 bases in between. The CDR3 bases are TGTGCCAGCAGCGCAGCTCGTGAAGCTTTCTTT. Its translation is CASSAAREAFF.

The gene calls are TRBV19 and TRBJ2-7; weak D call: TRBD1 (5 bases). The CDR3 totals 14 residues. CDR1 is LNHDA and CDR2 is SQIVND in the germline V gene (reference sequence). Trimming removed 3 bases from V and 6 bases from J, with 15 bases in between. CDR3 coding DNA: TGTGCCAGTAGTATTGATGCTGAAGACAGCGAGCAGTACTTC. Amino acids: CASSIDAEDSEQYF.

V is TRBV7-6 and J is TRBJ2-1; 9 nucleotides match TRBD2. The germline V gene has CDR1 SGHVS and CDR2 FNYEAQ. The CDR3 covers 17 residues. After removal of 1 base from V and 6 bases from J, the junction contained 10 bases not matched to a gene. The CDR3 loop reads CASSLDNGGGARNEQFF. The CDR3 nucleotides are TGTGCCAGCAGCTTAGATAATGGCGGGGGGGCGCGCAATGAGCAGTTCTTC.

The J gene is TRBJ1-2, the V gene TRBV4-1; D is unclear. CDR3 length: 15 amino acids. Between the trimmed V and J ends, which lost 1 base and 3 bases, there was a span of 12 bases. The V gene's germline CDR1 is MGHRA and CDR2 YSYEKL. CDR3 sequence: CASSQGIGIYYGYTF. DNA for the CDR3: TGCGCCAGCAGCCAAGGAATAGGGATTTACTATGGCTACACCTTC.

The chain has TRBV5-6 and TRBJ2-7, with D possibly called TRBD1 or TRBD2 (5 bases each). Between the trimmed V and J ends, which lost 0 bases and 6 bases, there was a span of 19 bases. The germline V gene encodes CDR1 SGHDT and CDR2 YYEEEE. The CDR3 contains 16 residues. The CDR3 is CASSLDDGALIPEQYF. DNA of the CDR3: TGTGCCAGCAGCTTGGATGACGGGGCCCTAATTCCCGAGCAGTACTTC.

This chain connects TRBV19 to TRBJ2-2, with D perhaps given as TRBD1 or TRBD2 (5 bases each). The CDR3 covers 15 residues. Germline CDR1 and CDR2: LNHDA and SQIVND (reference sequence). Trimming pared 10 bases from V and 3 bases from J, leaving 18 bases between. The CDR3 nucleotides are TGTGCCACCTTAGGGGCAGGGCGGGACACCGGGGAGCTGTTTTTT. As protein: CATLGAGRDTGELFF.

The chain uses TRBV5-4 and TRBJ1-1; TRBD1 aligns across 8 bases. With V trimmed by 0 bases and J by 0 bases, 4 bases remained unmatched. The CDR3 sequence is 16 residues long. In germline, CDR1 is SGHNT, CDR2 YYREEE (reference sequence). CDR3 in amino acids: CASSLAETGVNTEAFF. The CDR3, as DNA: TGTGCCAGCAGCTTGGCCGAGACAGGGGTGAACACTGAAGCTTTCTTT. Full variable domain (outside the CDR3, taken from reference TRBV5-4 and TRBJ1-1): ETGVTQSPTHLIKTRGQQVTLRCSSQSGHNTVSWYQQALGQGPQFIFQYYREEENGRGNFPPRFSGLQFPNYSSELNVNALELDDSALYLCASSLAETGVNTEAFFGQGTRLTVV.

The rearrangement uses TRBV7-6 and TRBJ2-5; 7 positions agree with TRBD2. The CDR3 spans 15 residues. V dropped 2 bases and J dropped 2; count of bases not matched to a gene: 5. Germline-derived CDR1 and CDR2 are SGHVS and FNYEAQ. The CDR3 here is CASSLRAGEQETQYF. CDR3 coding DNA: TGTGCCAGCAGCTTACGCGCGGGAGAGCAAGAGACCCAGTACTTC.

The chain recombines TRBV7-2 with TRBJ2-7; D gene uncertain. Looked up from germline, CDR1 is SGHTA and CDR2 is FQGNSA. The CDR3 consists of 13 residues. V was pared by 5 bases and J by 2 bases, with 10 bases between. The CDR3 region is CASSSELAYEQYF. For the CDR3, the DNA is TGTGCCAGCAGCAGCGAGTTAGCCTACGAGCAGTACTTC.

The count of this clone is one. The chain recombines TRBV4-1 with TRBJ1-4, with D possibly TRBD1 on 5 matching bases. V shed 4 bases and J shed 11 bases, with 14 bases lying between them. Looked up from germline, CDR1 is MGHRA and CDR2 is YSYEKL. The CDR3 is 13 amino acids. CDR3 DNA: TGCGCCAGCAGCCGGGGGGTGGGGAGGAAACTGTTTTTT. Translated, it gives CASSRGVGRKLFF.